A selection of T cell receptor beta chains follows, all from one sample in a study of T cell changes during pregnancy in multiple sclerosis. Profiled with immunoSEQ multiplex PCR; TCRdb holds only in-frame clones, not every one. In the table there are 30,000 to 50,000 clones, 92% of which are singletons. This specimen consisted of CD4+ T cells from peripheral blood mononuclear cells, obtained in the third trimester of pregnancy. The receptors were gathered from a female donor with multiple sclerosis, enrolled in a pregnancy study. Each CDR3 is given without its conserved first and last residue. Each record gives: V gene, J gene, D gene, clone size, CDR3 protein. D genes are given only for firm matches. Not all rows give a size; the values are once, few, many and, for expanded clones, a class.

V: TRBV27; J: TRBJ1-5; D: NA; size: NA; CDR3: ASRHNGGAAQPQH
V: TRBV15; J: TRBJ2-7; D: TRBD2; size: once; CDR3: ATSRVIAGEQY
V: TRBV19; J: TRBJ2-3; D: TRBD1; size: NA; CDR3: ASSSWDSSADTQY
V: TRBV19; J: TRBJ1-1; D: NA; size: few; CDR3: ASSMGTTSNTEAF
V: TRBV7-3; J: TRBJ2-3; D: TRBD2; size: NA; CDR3: ASSSKIAGGTDTQY
V: TRBV28; J: TRBJ1-1; D: TRBD1; size: once; CDR3: ASRDPQGAGGAF
V: TRBV5-1; J: TRBJ1-3; D: NA; size: once; CDR3: ASSLNTGTSSGNTIY
V: TRBV28; J: TRBJ2-5; D: NA; size: NA; CDR3: ASSTTRIGRKGETQY
V: TRBV6-1; J: TRBJ2-1; D: TRBD1; size: once; CDR3: ASSDRTGGHNEQF
V: TRBV5-1; J: TRBJ2-6; D: NA; size: NA; CDR3: ASSLGSSGANVLT
V: TRBV30; J: TRBJ2-1; D: NA; size: NA; CDR3: AWSVGLWPSDVYNEQF
V: TRBV7-9; J: TRBJ2-1; D: TRBD1; size: NA; CDR3: ASSQGQGAYNEQF
V: TRBV2; J: TRBJ1-5; D: NA; size: NA; CDR3: ASNPTASNQPQH
V: TRBV5-1; J: TRBJ1-1; D: TRBD1; size: few; CDR3: ASSSTGGVQDTEAF
V: TRBV20-1; J: TRBJ2-5; D: NA; size: NA; CDR3: SVGGPETQY
V: TRBV5-1; J: TRBJ2-3; D: TRBD2; size: NA; CDR3: ASSGGTSGFVDTQY
V: TRBV5-1; J: TRBJ1-1; D: TRBD1; size: NA; CDR3: ASSLLLSRGLTEAF
V: TRBV30; J: TRBJ1-1; D: NA; size: NA; CDR3: AWSDRRSEAF
V: TRBV7-3; J: TRBJ2-1; D: TRBD2; size: NA; CDR3: ASSKLAGDRDEQF
V: TRBV18; J: TRBJ2-5; D: TRBD2; size: once; CDR3: ASSQGGQETQY